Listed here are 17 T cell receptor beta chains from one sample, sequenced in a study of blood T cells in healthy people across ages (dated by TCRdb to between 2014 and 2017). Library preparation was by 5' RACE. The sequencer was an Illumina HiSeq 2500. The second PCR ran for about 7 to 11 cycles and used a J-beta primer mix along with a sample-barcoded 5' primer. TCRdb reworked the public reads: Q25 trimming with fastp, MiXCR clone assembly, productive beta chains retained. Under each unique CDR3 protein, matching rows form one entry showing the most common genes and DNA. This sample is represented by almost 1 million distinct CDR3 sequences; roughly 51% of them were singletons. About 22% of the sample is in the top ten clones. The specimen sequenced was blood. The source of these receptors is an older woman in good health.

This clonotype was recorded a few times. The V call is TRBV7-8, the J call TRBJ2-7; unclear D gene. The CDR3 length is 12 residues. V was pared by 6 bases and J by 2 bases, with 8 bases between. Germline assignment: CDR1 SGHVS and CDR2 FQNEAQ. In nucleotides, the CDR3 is TGTGCCAGCAGACACAGCACCTACGAGCAGTACTTC. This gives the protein CASRHSTYEQYF. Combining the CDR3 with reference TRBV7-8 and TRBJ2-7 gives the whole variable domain GAGVSQSPRYKVAKRGQDVALRCDPISGHVSLFWYQQALGQGPEFLTYFQNEAQLDKSGLPSDRFFAERPEGSVSTLKIQRTQQEDSAVYLCASRHSTYEQYFGPGTRLTVT.

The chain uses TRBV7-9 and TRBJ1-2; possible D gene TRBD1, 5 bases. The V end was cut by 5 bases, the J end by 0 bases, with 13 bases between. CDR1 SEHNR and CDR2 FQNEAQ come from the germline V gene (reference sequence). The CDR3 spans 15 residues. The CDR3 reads CASSPEMGPNYGYTF. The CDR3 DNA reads TGTGCCAGCAGCCCGGAGATGGGGCCTAACTATGGCTACACCTTC. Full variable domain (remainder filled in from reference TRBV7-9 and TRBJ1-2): DTGVSQNPRHKITKRGQNVTFRCDPISEHNRLYWYRQTLGQGPEFLTYFQNEAQLEKSRLLSDRFSAERPKGSFSTLEIQRTEQGDSAMYLCASSPEMGPNYGYTFGSGTRLTVV.

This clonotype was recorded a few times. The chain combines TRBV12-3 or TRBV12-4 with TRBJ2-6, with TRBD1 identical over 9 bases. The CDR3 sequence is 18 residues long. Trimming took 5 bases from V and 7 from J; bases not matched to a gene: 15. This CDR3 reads CASSQRPRNRGQANVLTF. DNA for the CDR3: TGTGCCAGCAGTCAGCGCCCCAGGAACAGGGGGCAAGCCAACGTCCTGACTTTC.

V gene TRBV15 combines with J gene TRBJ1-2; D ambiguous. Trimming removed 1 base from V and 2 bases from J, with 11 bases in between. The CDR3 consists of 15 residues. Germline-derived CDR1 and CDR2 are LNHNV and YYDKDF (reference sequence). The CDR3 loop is CATSRVRAVNYGYTF. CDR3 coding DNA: TGTGCCACCAGCAGAGTTCGGGCAGTCAACTATGGCTACACCTTC.

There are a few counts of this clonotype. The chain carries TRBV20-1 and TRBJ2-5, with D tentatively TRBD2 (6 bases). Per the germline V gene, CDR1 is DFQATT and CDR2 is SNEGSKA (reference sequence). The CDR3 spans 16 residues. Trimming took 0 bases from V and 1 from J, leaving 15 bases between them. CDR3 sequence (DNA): TGCAGTGCTAGAGAAGAGTGGCGAGCGGGCCAAGAGACCCAGTACTTC. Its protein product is CSAREEWRAGQETQYF.

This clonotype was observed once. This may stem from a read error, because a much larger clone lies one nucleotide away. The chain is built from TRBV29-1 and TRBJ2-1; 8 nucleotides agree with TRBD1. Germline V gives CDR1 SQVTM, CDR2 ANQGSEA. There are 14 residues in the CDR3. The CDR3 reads CNVEGATTDRGEFF. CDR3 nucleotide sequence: TGCAACGTTGAGGGAGCCACCACAGACAGGGGCGAGTTCTTC.

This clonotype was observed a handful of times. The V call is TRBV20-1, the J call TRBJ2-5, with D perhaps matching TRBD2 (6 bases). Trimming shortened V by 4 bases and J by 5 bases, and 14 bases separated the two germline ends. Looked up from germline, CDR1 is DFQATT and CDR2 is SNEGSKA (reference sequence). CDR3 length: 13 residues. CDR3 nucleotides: TGCAGTGCTAAGAAGGGGAGGTTGGAGACCCAGTACTTC. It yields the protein CSAKKGRLETQYF.

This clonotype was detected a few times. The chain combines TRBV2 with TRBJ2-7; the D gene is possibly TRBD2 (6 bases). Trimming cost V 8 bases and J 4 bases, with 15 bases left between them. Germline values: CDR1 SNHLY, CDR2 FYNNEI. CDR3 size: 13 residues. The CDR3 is CASGGTGLYEQYF. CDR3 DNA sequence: TGTGCCAGCGGGGGGACGGGCTTGTACGAGCAGTACTTC.

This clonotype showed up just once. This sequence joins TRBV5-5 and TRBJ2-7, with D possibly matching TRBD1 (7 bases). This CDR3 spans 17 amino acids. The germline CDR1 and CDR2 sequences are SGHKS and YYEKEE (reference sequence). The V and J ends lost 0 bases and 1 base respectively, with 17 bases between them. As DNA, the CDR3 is TGTGCCAGCAGCTTGGGGACAGGACTAATAAATTCCTACGAGCAGTACTTC. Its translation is CASSLGTGLINSYEQYF.

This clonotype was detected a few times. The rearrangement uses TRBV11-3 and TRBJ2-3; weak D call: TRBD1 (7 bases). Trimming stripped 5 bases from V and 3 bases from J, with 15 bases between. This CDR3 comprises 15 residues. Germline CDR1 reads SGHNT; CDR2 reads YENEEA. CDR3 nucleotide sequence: TGTGCCAGCAGCGCGGGACAGTCACAAACAGATACGCAGTATTTT. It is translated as CASSAGQSQTDTQYF.

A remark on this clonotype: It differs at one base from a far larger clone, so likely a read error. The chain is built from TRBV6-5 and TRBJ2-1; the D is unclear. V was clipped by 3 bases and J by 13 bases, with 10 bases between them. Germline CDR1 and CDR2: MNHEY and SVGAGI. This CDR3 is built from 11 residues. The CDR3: CASSYRETQFF. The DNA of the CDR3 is TGTGCCAGCAGTTATCGAGAGACCCAGTTCTTC.

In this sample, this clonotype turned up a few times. CDR3 in amino acids: CATQQALAGSYEQYF. The CDR3 DNA is TGTGCCACTCAACAGGCCCTTGCGGGCTCCTACGAGCAGTACTTC. V usage is TRBV7-8 and J usage is TRBJ2-5; D may match TRBD1 or TRBD2 (5 bases each). The J call is in doubt because the DNA end fits TRBJ2-7 better. Germline lookup yields CDR1 SGHVS and CDR2 FQNEAQ. The CDR3 sequence is 15 residues long.

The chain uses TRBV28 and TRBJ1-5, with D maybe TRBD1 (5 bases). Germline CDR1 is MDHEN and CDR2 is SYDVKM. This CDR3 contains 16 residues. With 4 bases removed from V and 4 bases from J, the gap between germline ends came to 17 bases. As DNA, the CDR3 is TGTGCCAGCAGTTACCGAGCGGGGGTTGGAAATCAGCCCCAGCATTTT. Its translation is CASSYRAGVGNQPQHF.

Written as DNA, the CDR3 is TGTGCCAGCTCACTTCTTAGCGGGCTGGCCGACATTCAGTACTTC. It codes for CASSLLSGLADIQYF. The chain employs TRBV18 and TRBJ2-4; 7 bases fit TRBD2. V shed 4 bases, J shed 8 bases, and the junction held 11 bases outside the gene matches. Germline V lookup: CDR1 KGHSH, CDR2 LQKENI. This CDR3 has 15 amino acids.

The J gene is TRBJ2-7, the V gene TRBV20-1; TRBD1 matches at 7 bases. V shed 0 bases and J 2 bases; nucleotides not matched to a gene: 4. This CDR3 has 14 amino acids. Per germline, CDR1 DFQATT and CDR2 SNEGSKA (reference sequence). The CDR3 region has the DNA TGCAGTGCTAGAGATGGGACAGACACCTACGAGCAGTACTTC. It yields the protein CSARDGTDTYEQYF.

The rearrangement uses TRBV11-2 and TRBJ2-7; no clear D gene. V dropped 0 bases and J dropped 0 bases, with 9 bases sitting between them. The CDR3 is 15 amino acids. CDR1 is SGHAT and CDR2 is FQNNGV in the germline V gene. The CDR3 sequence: CASSLDITSSYEQYF. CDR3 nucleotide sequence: TGTGCCAGCAGCTTAGATATTACGAGCTCCTACGAGCAGTACTTC.

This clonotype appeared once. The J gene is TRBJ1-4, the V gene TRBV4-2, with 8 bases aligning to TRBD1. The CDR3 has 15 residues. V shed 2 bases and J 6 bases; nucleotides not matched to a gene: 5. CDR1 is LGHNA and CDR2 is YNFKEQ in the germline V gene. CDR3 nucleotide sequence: TGTGCCAGCAGCCAACAGGGGGCGAGTGATGAAAAACTGTTTTTT. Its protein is CASSQQGASDEKLFF.